This entry features one TCR beta chain sequence. The sample belongs to a study of blood T cell repertoires in COVID-19. The wider study: Samples of COVID-19 (acute and convalescent) were obtained from the United States, Italy and Spain.

Libraries were prepared by immunoSEQ multiplex PCR; TCRdb keeps only in-frame clonotypes and omits some of them. Among some 250,000 clones listed, about 83% were seen once. The germline gives CDR1 SGDLS, CDR2 YYNGEE. The CDR3 is 16 amino acids. V lost 0 bases, J lost 4 bases, and 5 bases stayed unmatched. Material: peripheral blood. This clonotype was obtained from an older man with acute or convalescent COVID-19. This rearrangement joins TRBV9 to TRBJ2-3, with 10 nucleotides matching TRBD2. Written as DNA, the CDR3 is TGTGCCAGCAGCGTAGCACTAGCGGGGTGGTCAGATACGCAGTATTTT. It encodes CASSVALAGWSDTQYF.